This T cell receptor (beta chain) is from a study of blood T cell repertoires in COVID-19. About the research overall: Whether acute or convalescent, the COVID-19 samples came from the United States, Italy and Spain. T cells, B-cell-depleted T cells, or PBMCs supplied cDNA or gDNA.

Germline V gives CDR1 LGHNA, CDR2 YSLEER. The V end lost 0 bases, the J end lost 6 bases, and 14 bases lay between the germline ends. This CDR3 region has 15 residues. Generated by immunoSEQ multiplex PCR, the TCRdb table keeps only in-frame clones and is missing some. The table shows roughly 250,000 clones, with 80% to 90% occurring only once. The sequenced sample was PBMCs or T cells enriched from blood (not recorded which). This TCR came from a woman in her twenties or thirties with acute COVID-19. V is TRBV4-3 and J is TRBJ1-2; D unclear. In DNA, the CDR3 is TGCGCCAGCAGCCAAGAACGATCCCCGATAGATGGCTACACCTTC. Its translation: CASSQERSPIDGYTF.